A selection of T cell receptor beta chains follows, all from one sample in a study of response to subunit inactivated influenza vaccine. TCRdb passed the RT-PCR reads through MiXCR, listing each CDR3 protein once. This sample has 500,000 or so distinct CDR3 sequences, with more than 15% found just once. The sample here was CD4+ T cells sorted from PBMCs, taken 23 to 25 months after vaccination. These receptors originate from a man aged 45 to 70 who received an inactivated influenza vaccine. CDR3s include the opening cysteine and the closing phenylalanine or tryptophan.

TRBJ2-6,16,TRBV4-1,CASSQDRPSGANVLTF
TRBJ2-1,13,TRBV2,CASRVGEGGEQFF
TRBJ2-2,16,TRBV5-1,CASSSGGPRGTGELFF
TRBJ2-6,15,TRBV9,CASSVISGSNAVLTF
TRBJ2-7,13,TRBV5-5,CASDIGTSDEQYF
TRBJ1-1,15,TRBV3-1,CASSQDLSGVTEAFF
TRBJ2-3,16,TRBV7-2,CASSLLTAGVEDTQYF
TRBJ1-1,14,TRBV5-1,CASRMGEWNTEAFF
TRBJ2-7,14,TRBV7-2,CASSLGGSQREQYF
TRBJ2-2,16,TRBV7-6,CASKDGLAGENGELFF
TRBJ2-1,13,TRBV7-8,CASSLNRMNEQFF
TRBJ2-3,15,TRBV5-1,CASSPRQTSTDTQYF
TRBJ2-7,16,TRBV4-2,CASSQRPELSSYEQYF
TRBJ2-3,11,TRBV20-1,CSARDSDTQYF
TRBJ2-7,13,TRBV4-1,CASSRGPRYEQYF
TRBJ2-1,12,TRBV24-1,CATSGLYNEQFF
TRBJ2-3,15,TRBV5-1,CASSPGGAGLNTQYF
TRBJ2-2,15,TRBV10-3,CAISEIRPNTGELFF
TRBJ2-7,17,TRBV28,CASSSPGLAGGPGEQYF
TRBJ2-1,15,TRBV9,CASSDGSGGFNERFF
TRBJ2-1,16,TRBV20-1,CCAKGLAGGPFNEQFF
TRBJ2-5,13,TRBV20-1,CSAPRMEAETQYF
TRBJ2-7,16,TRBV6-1,CASSGLAGGLSYEQYF
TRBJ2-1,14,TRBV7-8,CASSLGDPNNEQFF
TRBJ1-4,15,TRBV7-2,CASSPWTGGSEKLFF
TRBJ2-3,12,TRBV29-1,CSVGTNTDTQYF
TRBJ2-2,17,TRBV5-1,CASSHMAGIGNTGELFF
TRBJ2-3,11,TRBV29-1,CSAGTTDTQYF
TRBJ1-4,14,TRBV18,CASSPSRGLEKLFF